Listed below are T cell receptor beta chains from one sample, sequenced in a study of CD8+ T cells in alopecia areata. Data came from immunoSEQ multiplex PCR; TCRdb stores just in-frame clones and leaves some out. The data show under 200,000 clones, with roughly 65% seen just once and approximately 0.91% held by the top ten. Material: CD4+ T cells sorted from blood, obtained at week 4, from a patient treated with tofacitinib. The receptors stem from a human donor with alopecia areata. Both conserved end residues are part of each CDR3. Each record gives: J gene, V gene, D gene, clone size, CDR3 protein, CDR3 DNA. D genes are given only for firm matches. Not all rows give a size; the values are once, few, many and, for expanded clones, a class.

j_gene: TRBJ2-7; v_gene: TRBV30; d_gene: .; abundance: .; CDR3aa: CAWSVGSYEQYF; CDR3nt: TGTGCCTGGAGTGTAGGCTCTTACGAGCAGTACTTC
j_gene: TRBJ2-7; v_gene: TRBV30; d_gene: .; abundance: few; CDR3aa: CAWSGPPSEEQYF; CDR3nt: TGTGCCTGGAGTGGCCCGCCGTCGGAAGAGCAGTACTTC
j_gene: TRBJ2-5; v_gene: TRBV18; d_gene: .; abundance: .; CDR3aa: CASSPLTGETQYF; CDR3nt: TGTGCCAGCTCACCACTGACGGGGGAGACCCAGTACTTC
j_gene: TRBJ2-1; v_gene: TRBV7-2; d_gene: TRBD1; abundance: .; CDR3aa: CASSLLGTAPVF; CDR3nt: TGTGCCAGCAGTTTACTTGGGACAGCCCCGGTCTTC
j_gene: TRBJ1-1; v_gene: TRBV7-9; d_gene: TRBD1; abundance: .; CDR3aa: CASSWTGTGGMNTEAFF; CDR3nt: TGTGCCAGCAGCTGGACCGGGACAGGGGGCATGAACACTGAAGCTTTCTTT
j_gene: TRBJ2-5; v_gene: TRBV7-8; d_gene: .; abundance: .; CDR3aa: CASSLGTGSGGTQYF; CDR3nt: TGTGCCAGCAGCTTAGGAACGGGGAGTGGTGGGACCCAGTACTTC
j_gene: TRBJ2-2; v_gene: TRBV29-1; d_gene: .; abundance: .; CDR3aa: CSVEEGKHRELFF; CDR3nt: TGCAGCGTTGAGGAGGGGAAACACCGGGAGCTGTTTTTT
j_gene: TRBJ1-4; v_gene: TRBV7-6; d_gene: TRBD1; abundance: .; CDR3aa: CASSPKGQGHEKLFF; CDR3nt: TGTGCCAGCAGCCCTAAGGGACAGGGACATGAAAAACTGTTTTTT
j_gene: TRBJ2-1; v_gene: TRBV29-1; d_gene: TRBD2; abundance: .; CDR3aa: CSTHAGGPGFF; CDR3nt: TGCAGCACTCATGCGGGGGGGCCGGGGTTCTTC
j_gene: TRBJ2-3; v_gene: TRBV9; d_gene: .; abundance: .; CDR3aa: CASSVHQITDTQYF; CDR3nt: TGTGCCAGCAGCGTACACCAGATCACAGATACGCAGTATTTT
j_gene: TRBJ1-4; v_gene: TRBV29-1; d_gene: .; abundance: few; CDR3aa: CSVGTTRGEKLFF; CDR3nt: TGCAGCGTTGGGACAACGAGAGGGGAAAAACTGTTTTTT
j_gene: TRBJ1-6; v_gene: TRBV30; d_gene: TRBD1; abundance: .; CDR3aa: CAWKADRATPLHF; CDR3nt: TGTGCCTGGAAAGCGGACAGGGCGACACCCCTCCACTTT
j_gene: TRBJ2-1; v_gene: TRBV30; d_gene: TRBD1; abundance: .; CDR3aa: CAWNQGARNEQFF; CDR3nt: TGTGCCTGGAACCAGGGGGCGCGGAATGAGCAGTTCTTC
j_gene: TRBJ1-2; v_gene: TRBV29-1; d_gene: .; abundance: .; CDR3aa: CSVVGGDGYTF; CDR3nt: TGCAGCGTCGTGGGTGGGGATGGCTACACCTTC
j_gene: TRBJ2-7; v_gene: TRBV30; d_gene: .; abundance: few; CDR3aa: CAWSVRGPRSRQYF; CDR3nt: TGTGCCTGGAGTGTACGAGGACCCCGATCTAGGCAGTACTTC
j_gene: TRBJ2-7; v_gene: TRBV2; d_gene: .; abundance: .; CDR3aa: CASTKDSHEQYF; CDR3nt: TGTGCCAGCACTAAAGACAGTCATGAGCAGTACTTC
j_gene: TRBJ2-2; v_gene: TRBV30; d_gene: TRBD1; abundance: .; CDR3aa: CAWSVSRGLNTGELFF; CDR3nt: TGTGCCTGGAGTGTAAGCAGGGGGCTTAACACCGGGGAGCTGTTTTTT
j_gene: TRBJ1-5; v_gene: TRBV7-9; d_gene: .; abundance: many; CDR3aa: CASSPNGNGPQHF; CDR3nt: TGTGCCAGCAGCCCGAACGGTAATGGGCCCCAGCATTTT
j_gene: TRBJ2-3; v_gene: TRBV6-5; d_gene: .; abundance: few; CDR3aa: CASSYGRGPGDTQYF; CDR3nt: TGTGCCAGCAGTTACGGACGGGGGCCCGGAGATACGCAGTATTTT
j_gene: TRBJ1-5; v_gene: TRBV6-5; d_gene: TRBD1; abundance: .; CDR3aa: CASSPTGTGDQPQHF; CDR3nt: TGTGCCAGCAGCCCGACCGGGACAGGGGATCAGCCCCAGCATTTT
j_gene: TRBJ2-5; v_gene: TRBV7-2; d_gene: .; abundance: .; CDR3aa: CASSLSLGETQYF; CDR3nt: TGTGCCAGCAGCCTCAGCTTGGGAGAGACCCAGTACTTC
j_gene: TRBJ2-1; v_gene: TRBV5-4; d_gene: TRBD2; abundance: once; CDR3aa: CASSPGTSTSYNEQFF; CDR3nt: TGTGCCAGCAGCCCCGGGACTAGCACTTCCTACAATGAGCAGTTCTTC
j_gene: TRBJ2-2; v_gene: TRBV7-2; d_gene: .; abundance: .; CDR3aa: CASSSSTFETGELFF; CDR3nt: TGTGCCAGCAGCTCGTCTACTTTCGAAACCGGGGAGCTGTTTTTT
j_gene: TRBJ2-5; v_gene: TRBV5-1; d_gene: TRBD1; abundance: .; CDR3aa: CASSLGDRGRGTQYF; CDR3nt: TGCGCCAGCAGCTTGGGAGACAGGGGCCGTGGGACCCAGTACTTC
j_gene: TRBJ2-1; v_gene: TRBV7-2; d_gene: .; abundance: .; CDR3aa: CASSLGMPTSSYNEQFF; CDR3nt: TGTGCCAGCAGCTTGGGGATGCCCACCAGCTCCTACAATGAGCAGTTCTTC
j_gene: TRBJ2-1; v_gene: TRBV15; d_gene: .; abundance: .; CDR3aa: CATSRDHPQNNEQFF; CDR3nt: TGTGCCACCAGCAGAGATCACCCACAGAACAATGAGCAGTTCTTC
j_gene: TRBJ2-4; v_gene: TRBV30; d_gene: .; abundance: .; CDR3aa: CAWSVLGTIQYF; CDR3nt: TGTGCCTGGAGTGTACTTGGAACCATTCAGTACTTC
j_gene: TRBJ2-3; v_gene: TRBV27; d_gene: .; abundance: few; CDR3aa: CASRGLGTDTQYF; CDR3nt: TGTGCCAGCAGGGGTTTGGGCACAGATACGCAGTATTTT
j_gene: TRBJ2-5; v_gene: TRBV29-1; d_gene: .; abundance: few; CDR3aa: CSVAEGQETQYF; CDR3nt: TGCAGCGTTGCAGAAGGCCAAGAGACCCAGTACTTC
j_gene: TRBJ2-3; v_gene: TRBV30; d_gene: .; abundance: .; CDR3aa: CAWSVSDTQYF; CDR3nt: TGTGCCTGGAGTGTGTCAGATACGCAGTATTTT
j_gene: TRBJ1-2; v_gene: TRBV30; d_gene: .; abundance: .; CDR3aa: CAWSGSLYGYTF; CDR3nt: TGTGCCTGGAGTGGGAGTCTGTATGGCTACACCTTC
j_gene: TRBJ1-1; v_gene: TRBV30; d_gene: .; abundance: .; CDR3aa: CAWSYEGNTEAFF; CDR3nt: TGTGCCTGGAGTTACGAGGGGAACACTGAAGCTTTCTTT
j_gene: TRBJ2-5; v_gene: TRBV4-1; d_gene: .; abundance: .; CDR3aa: CASSQVDTGYETQYF; CDR3nt: TGCGCCAGCAGCCAAGTGGACACAGGGTACGAGACCCAGTACTTC
j_gene: TRBJ2-7; v_gene: TRBV11-2; d_gene: .; abundance: once; CDR3aa: CASSFGSRGSYEQYF; CDR3nt: TGTGCCAGCAGCTTCGGGTCCCGGGGTTCCTACGAGCAGTACTTC
j_gene: TRBJ1-3; v_gene: TRBV5-1; d_gene: .; abundance: .; CDR3aa: CASSRGTSGNTIYF; CDR3nt: TGCGCCAGCAGCCGCGGGACCTCTGGAAACACCATATATTTT
j_gene: TRBJ2-5; v_gene: TRBV5-6; d_gene: TRBD2; abundance: .; CDR3aa: CASSLERGSETQYF; CDR3nt: TGTGCCAGCAGCCTCGAGCGGGGGAGCGAGACCCAGTACTTC
j_gene: TRBJ2-3; v_gene: TRBV27; d_gene: .; abundance: .; CDR3aa: CASSLRIGIPDTQYF; CDR3nt: TGTGCCAGCAGTTTACGGATAGGGATTCCAGATACGCAGTATTTT
j_gene: TRBJ1-1; v_gene: TRBV5-6; d_gene: .; abundance: .; CDR3aa: CASSRDRINTEAFF; CDR3nt: TGTGCCAGCAGCCGAGACAGGATAAACACTGAAGCTTTCTTT
j_gene: TRBJ2-7; v_gene: TRBV29-1; d_gene: .; abundance: few; CDR3aa: CSVESQNFDEQYF; CDR3nt: TGCAGCGTTGAGAGCCAGAATTTCGACGAGCAGTACTTC
j_gene: TRBJ2-1; v_gene: TRBV9; d_gene: .; abundance: .; CDR3aa: CASGPGYNEQFF; CDR3nt: TGTGCCAGCGGCCCGGGCTACAATGAGCAGTTCTTC
j_gene: TRBJ2-7; v_gene: TRBV30; d_gene: .; abundance: .; CDR3aa: CAWRLPGQYYEQYF; CDR3nt: TGTGCCTGGAGACTCCCGGGACAATACTACGAGCAGTACTTC
j_gene: TRBJ2-7; v_gene: TRBV5-4; d_gene: TRBD1; abundance: .; CDR3aa: CASSSRQGSYEQYF; CDR3nt: TGTGCCAGCAGCTCTCGACAGGGCTCCTACGAGCAGTACTTC
j_gene: TRBJ2-7; v_gene: TRBV9; d_gene: TRBD2; abundance: once; CDR3aa: CASSVGGLASYEQYF; CDR3nt: TGTGCCAGCAGCGTTGGAGGACTAGCTTCCTACGAGCAGTACTTC
j_gene: TRBJ2-4; v_gene: TRBV2; d_gene: TRBD2; abundance: few; CDR3aa: CASTPRLAANIQYF; CDR3nt: TGTGCCAGCACCCCCCGGCTAGCGGCTAACATTCAGTACTTC
j_gene: TRBJ2-5; v_gene: TRBV29-1; d_gene: TRBD1; abundance: few; CDR3aa: CSIDRVETQYF; CDR3nt: TGCAGCATCGACAGGGTCGAGACCCAGTACTTC
j_gene: TRBJ2-1; v_gene: TRBV5-1; d_gene: .; abundance: .; CDR3aa: CASRSSLYNEQFF; CDR3nt: TGCGCCAGCAGAAGCTCCCTCTACAATGAGCAGTTCTTC
j_gene: TRBJ2-3; v_gene: TRBV9; d_gene: TRBD2; abundance: few; CDR3aa: CASSPAGLAADTQYF; CDR3nt: TGTGCCAGCAGCCCAGCGGGACTAGCAGCGGATACGCAGTATTTT
j_gene: TRBJ2-3; v_gene: TRBV29-1; d_gene: TRBD2; abundance: .; CDR3aa: CSVEDPWTSGGTDTQYF; CDR3nt: TGCAGCGTTGAAGATCCCTGGACTAGCGGGGGCACAGATACGCAGTATTTT
j_gene: TRBJ1-4; v_gene: TRBV30; d_gene: .; abundance: .; CDR3aa: CAWREEGGKLFF; CDR3nt: TGTGCCTGGAGAGAGGAGGGGGGAAAACTGTTTTTT
j_gene: TRBJ2-3; v_gene: TRBV5-1; d_gene: .; abundance: once; CDR3aa: CASSLEGHGDTQYF; CDR3nt: TGCGCCAGCAGCTTGGAGGGCCATGGGGATACGCAGTATTTT
j_gene: TRBJ1-3; v_gene: TRBV30; d_gene: TRBD1; abundance: .; CDR3aa: CAWSSHRGSGNTIYF; CDR3nt: TGTGCCTGGAGTTCGCACAGGGGCTCTGGAAACACCATATATTTT
j_gene: TRBJ2-7; v_gene: TRBV6-5; d_gene: TRBD1; abundance: .; CDR3aa: CASSRGQVFGQYF; CDR3nt: TGTGCCAGCAGCAGGGGACAGGTCTTTGGGCAGTACTTC
j_gene: TRBJ1-3; v_gene: TRBV6-6; d_gene: .; abundance: few; CDR3aa: CASSPMRGASGNTIYF; CDR3nt: TGTGCCAGCAGCCCCATGAGGGGCGCCTCTGGAAACACCATATATTTT